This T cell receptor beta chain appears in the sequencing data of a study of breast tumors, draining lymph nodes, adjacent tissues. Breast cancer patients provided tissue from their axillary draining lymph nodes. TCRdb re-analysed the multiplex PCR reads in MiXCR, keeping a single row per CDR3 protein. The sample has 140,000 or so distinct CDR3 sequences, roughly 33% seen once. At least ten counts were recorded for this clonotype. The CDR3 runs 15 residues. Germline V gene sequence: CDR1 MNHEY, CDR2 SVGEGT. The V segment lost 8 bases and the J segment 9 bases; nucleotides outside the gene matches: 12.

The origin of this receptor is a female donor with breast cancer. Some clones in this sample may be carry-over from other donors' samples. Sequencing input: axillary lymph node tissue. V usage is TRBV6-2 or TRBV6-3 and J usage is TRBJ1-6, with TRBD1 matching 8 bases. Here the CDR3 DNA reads TGTGCCAGCTCGGGACAGGCACGCCTGGGTTCACCCCTCCACTTT. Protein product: CASSGQARLGSPLHF.